The clone carrying this T cell receptor beta chain was found many times. Antigen: not known. These data are taken from a study of type 1 regulatory T cells. Study-wide background: T-allo10 is a Tr1-enriched, alloantigen-specific CD4 T cell product made in vitro. Regarding the study as a whole: Compared with non-type 1 regulatory T cells, type 1 regulatory T cells showed a more restricted TCR repertoire.

TCRdb ran MiXCR on the reads and lists one entry per CDR3 protein. The data hold 65,000 to 80,000 distinct CDR3 sequences, with less than 25% observed a single time. Sequences were obtained from cultured type 1 regulatory T (Tr1) cells, either the whole culture or a sorted fraction (not recorded which). This sequence was found in a human donor in good health.

CDR3: CASSSTRDRGEGYTF. The CDR3 DNA reads as TGCGCCAGCAGCTCAACCCGGGACAGGGGCGAAGGCTACACCTTC. This chain connects TRBV5-1 to TRBJ1-2; 10 nucleotides match TRBD1. Trimming took 3 bases from V and 8 from J; bases not matched to a gene: 10. This CDR3 is 15 amino acids long. Germline-derived CDR1 and CDR2 are SGHRS and YFSETQ.